The 6 T cell receptor beta chains in this list originate from one sample, sequenced in a study of blood T cell repertoires in COVID-19. Assay used: immunoSEQ multiplex PCR; TCRdb lists only in-frame clones, some missing. Seen here are some 450,000 clones, about 87% observed once, and the top ten hold over 10%. Sample: peripheral blood. Receptors were obtained from a woman aged 45-59 years with COVID-19, enrolled during active disease.

This chain joins TRBV18 and TRBJ1-5; D might be TRBD1 (5 bases). Germline CDR1 is KGHSH and CDR2 is LQKENI. The CDR3 length is 15 residues. Trimming shortened V by 3 bases and J by 4 bases, and 13 bases separated the two germline ends. CDR3 nucleotide sequence: TGTGCCAGCTCACCGGTAGGGGTTGGTAATCAGCCCCAGCATTTT. As protein: CASSPVGVGNQPQHF.

The rearrangement uses TRBV7-7 and TRBJ2-1; TRBD2 agrees at 9 bases. Per the germline V gene, CDR1 is SSHAT and CDR2 is FNYEAQ (reference sequence). V dropped 5 bases and J dropped 8; count of bases not matched to a gene: 13. The CDR3 spans 16 residues. The CDR3 sequence: CASSPNGRGGLDEQFF. The DNA of the CDR3 is TGTGCCAGCAGCCCAAATGGGCGGGGGGGCTTGGATGAGCAGTTCTTC.

CDR3: CASSFPGVTEAFF. DNA for the CDR3: TGTGCCAGCAGTTTTCCCGGGGTCACTGAAGCTTTCTTT. The gene calls are TRBV6-5 and TRBJ1-1, with D unresolved. CDR1 MNHEY and CDR2 SVGAGI come from the germline V gene. Trimming left V 4 bases short and J 4 bases short, with 10 bases between. The CDR3 spans 13 residues.

The V gene is TRBV19, the J gene TRBJ1-1, with D possibly matching TRBD1 (5 bases). The CDR3 covers 14 residues. Germline lookup yields CDR1 LNHDA and CDR2 SQIVND (reference sequence). V shed 7 bases and J shed 5 bases, with 17 bases lying between them. The CDR3 bases are TGTGCCAGTACCACGACACGGGGGTGGACTGAAGCTTTCTTT. Translated, it gives CASTTTRGWTEAFF.

The chain uses TRBV29-1 and TRBJ1-2; 12 bases are a match to TRBD1. CDR1 and CDR2 (germline): SQVTM, ANQGSEA. CDR3 length equals 18 residues. Trimming cost V 3 bases and J 0 bases; bases outside gene matches: 11. The CDR3 DNA follows: TGCAGCGTTGACTCCGGGACAGGGGGCGGTGGGGCTAACTATGGCTACACCTTC. Residues: CSVDSGTGGGGANYGYTF.

This sequence joins TRBV2 and TRBJ1-5, with 8 bases lining up with TRBD1. After removal of 2 bases from V and 6 bases from J, the junction contained 6 bases not matched to a gene. CDR1 is SNHLY and CDR2 is FYNNEI in the germline V gene. This CDR3 is 15 amino acids long. DNA for the CDR3: TGTGCCAGCAGTGAACGGACAGGGTCGGGTCAGCCCCAGCATTTT. Protein: CASSERTGSGQPQHF.